This TCR beta chain was observed in a study of OX40 agonist ivuxolimab in advanced cancers. The protocol was immunoSEQ multiplex PCR, while the TCRdb copy is restricted to in-frame clones and leaves out a portion. The sample holds tens of thousands of clones, 85% seen once. Germline loops: CDR1 SGHTA, CDR2 FQGNSA. Trimming cost V 5 bases and J 4 bases; bases outside gene matches: 5. This CDR3 is built from 14 residues. The starting material was CD4+ or CD8+ T cells sorted from blood, obtained in a trial of the OX40 agonist ivuxolimab. The genes are TRBV7-2 and TRBJ2-1, with 7 bases aligning to TRBD2. The TCR comes from an adult with an advanced solid tumor such as melanoma, head and neck, liver or kidney cancer. The CDR3 region has the DNA TGTGCCAGCAGCGGTGGGGGGGAATACAATGAGCAGTTCTTC. It is translated as CASSGGGEYNEQFF. Filled out from reference TRBV7-2 and TRBJ2-1, the complete variable domain reads GAGVSQSPSNKVTEKGKDVELRCDPISGHTALYWYRQSLGQGLEFLIYFQGNSAPDKSGLPSDRFSAERTGGSVSTLTIQRTQQEDSAVYLCASSGGGEYNEQFFGPGTRLTVL.